These 7 T cell receptor beta chains share one sample of origin, sequenced in a study of T-cell reconstitution after alpha-beta-depleted transplantation in children. Preparation of the TCRbeta library used unique molecular identifiers. Each CDR3 protein gets one entry after TCRdb re-called the PCR reads with MiXCR. There are fewer than 350,000 distinct CDR3 sequences in the sample; over 9% occur only once, and about 8% lies in the top ten. The material was PBMCs, obtained before TCRalphabeta/CD19-depleted stem cell transplant. The receptors derive from a boy in the first two years of life with acute myeloid leukemia, due to receive a stem cell transplant.

This clonotype was seen many times. The chain joins TRBV28 to TRBJ2-1; 10 nucleotides align to TRBD2. With 2 bases clipped from V and 3 bases from J, the junction kept 4 bases outside the gene matches. Germline-derived CDR1 and CDR2 are MDHEN and SYDVKM. There are 16 residues in the CDR3. CDR3 amino acids: CASSLSGTSDYNEQFF. CDR3 nucleotides: TGTGCCAGCAGTTTAAGTGGGACTAGCGACTACAATGAGCAGTTCTTC. The full variable domain, its missing parts supplied by reference TRBV28 and TRBJ2-1, is DVKVTQSSRYLVKRTGEKVFLECVQDMDHENMFWYRQDPGLGLRLIYFSYDVKMKEKGDIPEGYSVSREKKERFSLILESASTNQTSMYLCASSLSGTSDYNEQFFGPGTRLTVL.

As to this clonotype: A much bigger clone sits one base away, suggesting this may be a read error. This chain uses TRBV30 with TRBJ2-7; 10 nucleotides agree with TRBD1. Germline V gene lookup returns CDR1 GTSNPN and CDR2 SVGIG (reference sequence). V lost 0 bases to trimming and J lost 5 bases; unmatched junction nucleotides: 7. This CDR3 region has 15 residues. Here the CDR3 DNA reads TGTGCCTGGAGTGTAGGAGGGACAGGGGCCCACGAGCAGTACTTC. Translated, it gives CAWSVGGTGAHEQYF.

This clonotype was seen repeatedly, ten times or more. The genes are TRBV19 and TRBJ1-4; the D gene is possibly TRBD1 (6 bases). V was shortened by 1 base and J by 8 bases, with 11 bases between the two germline ends. From germline, CDR1 is LNHDA and CDR2 SQIVND (reference sequence). The CDR3 contains 14 residues. The CDR3 spells CASSIAGTSEKLFF. Written as DNA, the CDR3 is TGTGCCAGTAGTATAGCGGGGACAAGCGAAAAACTGTTTTTT.

The table lists this clonotype with a few counts. The chain joins TRBV6-5 to TRBJ1-1, with TRBD1 as a possible D gene (6 bases). Germline values: CDR1 MNHEY, CDR2 SVGAGI. This CDR3 is 15 amino acids long. Trimming removed 2 bases at V and 2 bases at J, with 12 bases between. In nucleotides, the CDR3 is TGTGCCAGCAGTTACCTGGACAGTTCAAACACTGAAGCTTTCTTT. The encoded protein is CASSYLDSSNTEAFF.

This clonotype was counted at least ten times. This rearrangement joins TRBV28 to TRBJ2-5, with no clear D. The CDR3 extends over 13 amino acids. V lost 3 bases and J 3 bases, leaving 8 bases between the germline ends. The germline V gene encodes CDR1 MDHEN and CDR2 SYDVKM. CDR3 region: CASSFPQEETQYF. The CDR3 DNA sequence: TGTGCCAGCAGTTTCCCCCAGGAAGAGACCCAGTACTTC. Based on the CDR3 plus reference TRBV28 and TRBJ2-5, the full variable domain is DVKVTQSSRYLVKRTGEKVFLECVQDMDHENMFWYRQDPGLGLRLIYFSYDVKMKEKGDIPEGYSVSREKKERFSLILESASTNQTSMYLCASSFPQEETQYFGPGTRLLVL.

This clonotype has more than one count but fewer than ten. The V call is TRBV23-1, the J call TRBJ2-1, with D possibly TRBD1 on 6 matching bases. TRBV23-1 is designated an ORF whose function remains uncertain. V was trimmed by 0 bases and J by 0 bases, leaving 12 bases between them. The CDR3 covers 17 residues. The CDR3 DNA follows: TGCGCCAGCAGTCAATCGTCGAGGACAGTCTCCTACAATGAGCAGTTCTTC. Its translation is CASSQSSRTVSYNEQFF.

This clonotype has a count of ten or more. The rearrangement joins TRBV20-1 to TRBJ2-4; D is ambiguous. The V gene lost 7 bases and the J gene lost 0 bases, with 13 bases spanning the gap. Germline V gene sequence: CDR1 DFQATT, CDR2 SNEGSKA (reference sequence). The length of the CDR3 is 14 residues. CDR3 sequence: CSVRSVLAKNIQYF. CDR3 DNA: TGCAGTGTCCGGTCTGTCCTAGCCAAAAACATTCAGTACTTC.